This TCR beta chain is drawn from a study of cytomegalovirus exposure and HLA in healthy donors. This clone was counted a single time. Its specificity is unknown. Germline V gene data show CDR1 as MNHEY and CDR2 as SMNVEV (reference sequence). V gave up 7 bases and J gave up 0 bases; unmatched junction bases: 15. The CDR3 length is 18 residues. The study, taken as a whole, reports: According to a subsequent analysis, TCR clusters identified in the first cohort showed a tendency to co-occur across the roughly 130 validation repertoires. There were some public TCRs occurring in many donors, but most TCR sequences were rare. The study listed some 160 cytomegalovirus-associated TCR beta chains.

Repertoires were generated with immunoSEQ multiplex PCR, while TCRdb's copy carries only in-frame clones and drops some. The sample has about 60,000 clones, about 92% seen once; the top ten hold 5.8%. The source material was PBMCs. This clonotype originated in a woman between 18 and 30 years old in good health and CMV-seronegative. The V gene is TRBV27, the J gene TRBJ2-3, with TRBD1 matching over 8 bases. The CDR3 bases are TGTGCCAGCACCACCAGAGGGACAGGCCGTTACAGCACAGATACGCAGTATTTT. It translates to CASTTRGTGRYSTDTQYF.